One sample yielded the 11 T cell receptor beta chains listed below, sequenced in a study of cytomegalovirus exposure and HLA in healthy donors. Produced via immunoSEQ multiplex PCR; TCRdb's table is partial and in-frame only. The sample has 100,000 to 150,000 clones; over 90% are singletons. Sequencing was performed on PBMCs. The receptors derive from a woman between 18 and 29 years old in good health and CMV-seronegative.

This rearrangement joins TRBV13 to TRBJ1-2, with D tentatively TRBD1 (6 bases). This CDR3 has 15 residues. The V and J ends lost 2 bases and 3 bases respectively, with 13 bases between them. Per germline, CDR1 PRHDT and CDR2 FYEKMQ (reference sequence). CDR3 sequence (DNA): TGTGCCAGCAGCTTAAGCGGACAGTTCTACTATGGCTACACCTTC. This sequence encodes CASSLSGQFYYGYTF.

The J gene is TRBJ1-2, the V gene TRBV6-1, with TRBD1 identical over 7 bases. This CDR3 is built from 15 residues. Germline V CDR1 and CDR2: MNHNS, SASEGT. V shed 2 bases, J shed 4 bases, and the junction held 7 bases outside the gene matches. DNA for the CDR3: TGTGCCAGCAGTGAAAACAGGGGTCCATTCTATGGCTACACCTTC. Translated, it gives CASSENRGPFYGYTF.

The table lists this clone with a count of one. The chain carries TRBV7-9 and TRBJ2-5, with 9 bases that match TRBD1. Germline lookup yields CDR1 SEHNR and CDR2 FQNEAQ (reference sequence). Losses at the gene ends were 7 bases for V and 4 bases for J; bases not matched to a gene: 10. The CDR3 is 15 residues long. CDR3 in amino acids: CASTKTGGIVETQYF. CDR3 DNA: TGTGCCAGCACTAAGACAGGGGGAATTGTAGAGACCCAGTACTTC.

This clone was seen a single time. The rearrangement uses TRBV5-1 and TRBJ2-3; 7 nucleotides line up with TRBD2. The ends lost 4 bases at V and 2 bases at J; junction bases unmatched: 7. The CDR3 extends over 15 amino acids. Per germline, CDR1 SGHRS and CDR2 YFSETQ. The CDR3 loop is CASSLQAGTTDTQYF. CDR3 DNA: TGCGCCAGCAGCCTCCAAGCGGGGACCACAGATACGCAGTATTTT.

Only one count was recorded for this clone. CDR3 protein: CASSLGGDDYGYTF. CDR3 nucleotide sequence: TGTGCCAGCAGCTTAGGGGGGGACGACTATGGCTACACCTTC. The V call is TRBV7-9, the J call TRBJ1-2; D may be TRBD1 (5 bases). The CDR3 contains 14 residues. CDR1 SEHNR and CDR2 FQNEAQ come from the germline V gene (reference sequence). Trimming removed 1 base from V and 3 bases from J, with 9 bases in between.

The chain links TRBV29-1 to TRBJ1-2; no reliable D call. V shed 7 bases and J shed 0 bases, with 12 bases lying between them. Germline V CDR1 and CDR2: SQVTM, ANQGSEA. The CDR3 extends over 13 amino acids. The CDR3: CSAGGQSNYGYTF. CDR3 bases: TGCAGCGCCGGCGGGCAGTCTAACTATGGCTACACCTTC. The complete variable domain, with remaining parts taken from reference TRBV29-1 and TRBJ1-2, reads SAVISQKPSRDICQRGTSLTIQCQVDSQVTMMFWYRQQPGQSLTLIATANQGSEATYESGFVIDKFPISRPNLTFSTLTVSNMSPEDSSIYLCSAGGQSNYGYTFGSGTRLTVV.

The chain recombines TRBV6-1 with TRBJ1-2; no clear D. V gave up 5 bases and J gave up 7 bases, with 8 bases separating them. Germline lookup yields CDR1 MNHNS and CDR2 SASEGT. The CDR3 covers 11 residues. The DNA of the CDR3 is TGTGCCAGCAGTTACGGGTTTGGCTACACCTTC. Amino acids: CASSYGFGYTF.

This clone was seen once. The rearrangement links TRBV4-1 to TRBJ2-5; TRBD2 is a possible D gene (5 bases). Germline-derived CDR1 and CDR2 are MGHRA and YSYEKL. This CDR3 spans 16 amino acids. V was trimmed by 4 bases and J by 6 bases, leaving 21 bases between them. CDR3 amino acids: CASSRVPRGSSQTQYF. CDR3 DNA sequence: TGCGCCAGCAGCCGAGTGCCGCGCGGGTCGTCCCAGACCCAGTACTTC.

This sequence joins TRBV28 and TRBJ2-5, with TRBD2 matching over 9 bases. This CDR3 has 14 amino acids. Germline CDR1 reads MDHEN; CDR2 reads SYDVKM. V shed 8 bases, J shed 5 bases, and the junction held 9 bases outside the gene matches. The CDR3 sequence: CASRRAGGMETQYF. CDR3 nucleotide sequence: TGTGCCAGCCGGAGGGCGGGAGGGATGGAGACCCAGTACTTC. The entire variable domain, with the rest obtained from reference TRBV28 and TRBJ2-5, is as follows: DVKVTQSSRYLVKRTGEKVFLECVQDMDHENMFWYRQDPGLGLRLIYFSYDVKMKEKGDIPEGYSVSREKKERFSLILESASTNQTSMYLCASRRAGGMETQYFGPGTRLLVL.

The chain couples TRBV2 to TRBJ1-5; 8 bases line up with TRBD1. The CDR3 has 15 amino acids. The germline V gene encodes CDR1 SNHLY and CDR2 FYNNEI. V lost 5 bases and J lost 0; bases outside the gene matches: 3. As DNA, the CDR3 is TGTGCCAGCAGTTGGACAGGGAATAGCAATCAGCCCCAGCATTTT. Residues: CASSWTGNSNQPQHF. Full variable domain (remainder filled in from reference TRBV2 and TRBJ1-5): EPEVTQTPSHQVTQMGQEVILRCVPISNHLYFYWYRQILGQKVEFLVSFYNNEISEKSEIFDDQFSVERPDGSNFTLKIRSTKLEDSAMYFCASSWTGNSNQPQHFGDGTRLSIL.

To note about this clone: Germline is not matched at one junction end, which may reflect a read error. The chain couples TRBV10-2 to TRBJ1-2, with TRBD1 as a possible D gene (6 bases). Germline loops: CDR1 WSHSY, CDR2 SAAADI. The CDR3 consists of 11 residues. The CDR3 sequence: CATGVGYDYTF. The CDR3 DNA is TGCGCCACAGGGGTAGGGTATGACTACACCTTC.